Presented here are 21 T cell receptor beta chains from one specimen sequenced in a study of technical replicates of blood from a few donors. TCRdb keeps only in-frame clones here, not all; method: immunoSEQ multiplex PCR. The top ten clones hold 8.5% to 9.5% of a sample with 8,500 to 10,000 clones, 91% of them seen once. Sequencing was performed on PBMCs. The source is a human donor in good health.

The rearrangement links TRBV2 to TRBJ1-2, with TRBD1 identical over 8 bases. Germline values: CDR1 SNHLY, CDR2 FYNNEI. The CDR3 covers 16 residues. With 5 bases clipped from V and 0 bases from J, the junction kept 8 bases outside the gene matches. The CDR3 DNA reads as TGTGCCAGCAGTTACGTGACAGGGGAGCCTAACTATGGCTACACCTTC. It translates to CASSYVTGEPNYGYTF.

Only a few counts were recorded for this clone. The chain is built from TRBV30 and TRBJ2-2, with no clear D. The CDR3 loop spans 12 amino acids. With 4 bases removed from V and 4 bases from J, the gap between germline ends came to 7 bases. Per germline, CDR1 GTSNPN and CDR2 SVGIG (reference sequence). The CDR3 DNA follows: TGTGCCTGGAATAGTGTCACCGGGGAGCTGTTTTTT. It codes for CAWNSVTGELFF.

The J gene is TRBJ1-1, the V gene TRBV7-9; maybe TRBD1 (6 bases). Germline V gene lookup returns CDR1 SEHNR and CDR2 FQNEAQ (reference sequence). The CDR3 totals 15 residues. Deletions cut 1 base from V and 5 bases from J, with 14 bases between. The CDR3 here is CASSLEWGRGTEAFF. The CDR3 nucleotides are TGTGCCAGCAGCTTAGAATGGGGGCGAGGGACTGAAGCTTTCTTT. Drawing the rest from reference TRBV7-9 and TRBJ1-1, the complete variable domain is DTGVSQNPRHKITKRGQNVTFRCDPISEHNRLYWYRQTLGQGPEFLTYFQNEAQLEKSRLLSDRFSAERPKGSFSTLEIQRTEQGDSAMYLCASSLEWGRGTEAFFGQGTRLTVV.

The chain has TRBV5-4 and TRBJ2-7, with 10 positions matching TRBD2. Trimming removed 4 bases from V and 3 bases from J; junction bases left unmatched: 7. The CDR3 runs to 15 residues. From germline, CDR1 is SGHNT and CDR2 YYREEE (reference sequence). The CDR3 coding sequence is TGTGCCAGCAGCCGAAAAACTAGCGGGATCTACGAGCAGTACTTC. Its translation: CASSRKTSGIYEQYF.

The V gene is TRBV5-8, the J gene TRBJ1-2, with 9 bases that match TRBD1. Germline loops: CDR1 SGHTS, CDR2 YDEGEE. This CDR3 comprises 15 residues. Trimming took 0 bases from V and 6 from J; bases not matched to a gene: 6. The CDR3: CASSLDWTGEDGYTF. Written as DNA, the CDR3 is TGTGCCAGCAGCTTGGATTGGACAGGGGAAGATGGCTACACCTTC.

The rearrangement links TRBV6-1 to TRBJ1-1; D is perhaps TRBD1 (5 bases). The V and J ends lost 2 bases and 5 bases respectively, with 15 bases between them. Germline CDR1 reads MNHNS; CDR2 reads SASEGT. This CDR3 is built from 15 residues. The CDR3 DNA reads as TGTGCCAGCAGTGAACCAGGTCAGGGCATGACTGAAGCTTTCTTT. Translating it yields CASSEPGQGMTEAFF.

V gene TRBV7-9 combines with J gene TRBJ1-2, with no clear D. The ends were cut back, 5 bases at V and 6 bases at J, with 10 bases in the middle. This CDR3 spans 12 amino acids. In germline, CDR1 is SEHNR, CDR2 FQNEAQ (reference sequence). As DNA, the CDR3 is TGTGCCAGCAGCCTTTATACGGATGGCTACACCTTC. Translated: CASSLYTDGYTF.

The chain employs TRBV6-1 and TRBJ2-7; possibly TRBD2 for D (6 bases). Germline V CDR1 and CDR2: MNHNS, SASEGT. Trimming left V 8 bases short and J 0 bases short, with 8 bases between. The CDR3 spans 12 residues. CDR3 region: CASYGGSYEQYF. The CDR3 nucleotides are TGTGCCAGCTACGGGGGCTCCTACGAGCAGTACTTC.

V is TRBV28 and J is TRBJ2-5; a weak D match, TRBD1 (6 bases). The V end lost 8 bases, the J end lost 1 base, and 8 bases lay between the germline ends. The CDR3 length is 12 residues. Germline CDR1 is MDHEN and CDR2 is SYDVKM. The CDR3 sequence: CASQGIQETQYF. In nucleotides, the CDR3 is TGTGCCAGCCAGGGGATCCAAGAGACCCAGTACTTC.

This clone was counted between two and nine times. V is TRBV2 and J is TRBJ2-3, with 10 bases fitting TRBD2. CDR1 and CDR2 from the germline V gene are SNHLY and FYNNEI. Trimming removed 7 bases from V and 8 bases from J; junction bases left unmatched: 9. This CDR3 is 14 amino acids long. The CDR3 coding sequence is TGTGCCAGCACCCCTAGCGGGAGAGGAGGTACGCAGTATTTT. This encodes CASTPSGRGGTQYF.

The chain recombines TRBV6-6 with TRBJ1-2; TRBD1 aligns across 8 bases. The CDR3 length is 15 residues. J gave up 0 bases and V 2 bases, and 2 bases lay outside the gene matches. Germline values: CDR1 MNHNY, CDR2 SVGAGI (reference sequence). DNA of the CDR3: TGTGCCAGCAGTTACGACAGGGGAGCTAACTATGGCTACACCTTC. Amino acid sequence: CASSYDRGANYGYTF.

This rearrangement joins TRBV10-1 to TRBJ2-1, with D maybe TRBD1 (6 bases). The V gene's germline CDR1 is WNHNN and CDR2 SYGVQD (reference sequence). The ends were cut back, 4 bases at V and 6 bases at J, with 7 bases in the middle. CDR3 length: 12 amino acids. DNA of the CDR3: TGCGCCAGCAGTGGACAGGCCAATGAGCAGTTCTTC. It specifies CASSGQANEQFF.

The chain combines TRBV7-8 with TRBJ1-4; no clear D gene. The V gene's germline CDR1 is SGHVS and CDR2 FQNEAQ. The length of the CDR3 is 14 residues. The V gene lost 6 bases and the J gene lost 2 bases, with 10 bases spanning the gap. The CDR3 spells CASRGWVTNEKLFF. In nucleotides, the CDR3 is TGTGCCAGCAGGGGCTGGGTGACTAATGAAAAACTGTTTTTT.

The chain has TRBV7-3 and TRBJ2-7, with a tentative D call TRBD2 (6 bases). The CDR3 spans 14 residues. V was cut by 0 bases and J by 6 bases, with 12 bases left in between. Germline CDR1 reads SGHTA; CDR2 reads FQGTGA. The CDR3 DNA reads TGTGCCAGCAGCTTAACTCGGTCCGGGGGCGAGCAGTACTTC. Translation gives CASSLTRSGGEQYF.

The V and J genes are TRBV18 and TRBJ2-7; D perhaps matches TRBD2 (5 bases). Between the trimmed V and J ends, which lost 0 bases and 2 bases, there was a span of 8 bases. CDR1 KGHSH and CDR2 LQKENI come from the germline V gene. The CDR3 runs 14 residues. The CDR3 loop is CASSPPAGPYEQYF. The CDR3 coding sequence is TGTGCCAGCTCACCACCGGCGGGTCCCTACGAGCAGTACTTC.

The CDR3 is CATAEGTGPYNEQFF. Written as DNA, the CDR3 is TGTGCCACCGCGGAAGGGACAGGGCCCTACAATGAGCAGTTCTTC. The rearrangement uses TRBV15 and TRBJ2-1, with TRBD1 identical over 9 bases. Losses at the gene ends were 8 bases for V and 2 bases for J; bases not matched to a gene: 7. CDR1 is LNHNV and CDR2 is YYDKDF in the germline V gene (reference sequence). The CDR3 runs to 15 residues.

CDR3 bases: TGTGCCAGCAGTGAATGGGGGGGCTCGGGTCAGCCCCAGCATTTT. Protein product: CASSEWGGSGQPQHF. This rearrangement joins TRBV2 to TRBJ1-5; a possible D gene is TRBD1 (6 bases). The CDR3 length is 15 residues. V was clipped by 2 bases and J by 6 bases, with 14 bases between them. Per the germline V gene, CDR1 is SNHLY and CDR2 is FYNNEI. Variable domain in full (rest from reference TRBV2 and TRBJ1-5): EPEVTQTPSHQVTQMGQEVILRCVPISNHLYFYWYRQILGQKVEFLVSFYNNEISEKSEIFDDQFSVERPDGSNFTLKIRSTKLEDSAMYFCASSEWGGSGQPQHFGDGTRLSIL.

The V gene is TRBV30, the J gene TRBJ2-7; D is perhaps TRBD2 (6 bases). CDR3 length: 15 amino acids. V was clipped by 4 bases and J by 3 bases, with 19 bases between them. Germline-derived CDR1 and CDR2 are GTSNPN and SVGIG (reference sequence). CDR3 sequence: CAWTPGGGSGYEQYF. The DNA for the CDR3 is TGTGCCTGGACCCCCGGGGGAGGTAGCGGCTACGAGCAGTACTTC.

This chain's CDR3 is CASSERTSGSAEQFF. The CDR3 DNA reads as TGTGCCAGCAGCGAGCGGACTAGCGGGAGTGCTGAGCAGTTCTTC. The chain employs TRBV9 and TRBJ2-1; TRBD2 matches 13 bases. The germline V gene encodes CDR1 SGDLS and CDR2 YYNGEE. This CDR3 has 15 amino acids. Trimming at V came to 3 bases and at J to 9 bases, leaving 6 bases not matched to a gene.

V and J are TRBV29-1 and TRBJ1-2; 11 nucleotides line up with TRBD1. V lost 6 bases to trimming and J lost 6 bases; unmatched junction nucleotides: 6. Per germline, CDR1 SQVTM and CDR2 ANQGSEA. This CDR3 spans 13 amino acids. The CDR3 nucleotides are TGCAGCGTCGGACAGGGGGCGCCTAATGGCTACACCTTC. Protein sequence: CSVGQGAPNGYTF.

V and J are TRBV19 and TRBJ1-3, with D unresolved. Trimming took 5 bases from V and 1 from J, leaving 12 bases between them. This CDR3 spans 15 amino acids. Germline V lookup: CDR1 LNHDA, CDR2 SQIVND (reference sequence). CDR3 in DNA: TGTGCCAGTAGTTTCTTCGGGGATTCTGGAAACACCATATATTTT. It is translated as CASSFFGDSGNTIYF.